This T cell receptor (beta chain) was found in a study of PD-L1 blockade in urothelial cancer. Study as a whole: Each blood sample yielded a median of about 150,000 T cells. Whole-study findings and limits: Lower than median blood TCR clonality before treatment predicted better survival.

The diagnosis in patients was locally advanced or metastatic urothelial carcinoma. The study collected 1 to 8 samples per patient, pretreatment and on-treatment. Germline V gives CDR1 SEHNR, CDR2 FQNEAQ (reference sequence). Trimming took 4 bases from V and 5 from J; bases not matched to a gene: 3. The CDR3 loop spans 14 amino acids. On this clone itself: What it recognizes is unknown.

Method: immunoSEQ multiplex PCR; TCRdb's copy keeps in-frame clones and lacks some. The sample shows under 90,000 clones, approximately 91% of them seen only once. V gene TRBV7-9 combines with J gene TRBJ1-5; 9 nucleotides line up with TRBD1. Sequencing was performed on PBMCs, taken around atezolizumab (anti-PD-L1) treatment. The TCR sequence derives from a man in his sixties with urothelial cancer. CDR3 nucleotides: TGTGCCAGCAGCTCAAGGGACAGGGATCAGCCCCAGCATTTT. Encoded protein: CASSSRDRDQPQHF.